Listed below are T cell receptor beta chains from one sample, sequenced in a study of breast tumors, draining lymph nodes, adjacent tissues. Via MiXCR, TCRdb re-called the multiplex PCR reads, giving one row per CDR3 protein. The profile shows 150,000 to 200,000 distinct CDR3 sequences, approximately 30% of them singletons. Sequencing input: axillary lymph node tissue. These receptors were collected from a female donor with breast cancer. Some clones in this sample may be carry-over from other donors' samples. Both conserved end residues are part of each CDR3. A D gene is named only where the DNA matches it firmly. Expanded clones get a size class; other rows say once, few or many, or leave the size out.

size	D	J	V	CDR3	DNA
many	-	TRBJ2-7	TRBV28	CASRERAPSEQYF	TGTGCCAGCAGGGAACGGGCTCCTTCCGAGCAGTACTTC
-	-	TRBJ2-7	TRBV5-5	CASSFRQAAYEQYF	TGTGCCAGCAGCTTCCGACAGGCGGCGTACGAGCAGTACTTC
many	-	TRBJ1-5	TRBV5-1	CASSLGGGQPQHF	TGTGCCAGCAGTTTAGGGGGGGGACAGCCCCAGCATTTT
many	-	TRBJ1-3	TRBV3-1	CASSQQGTGNTIYF	TGTGCCAGCAGCCAGCAGGGTACTGGAAACACCATATATTTT
many	TRBD1	TRBJ1-5	TRBV7-2	CASSVRRQGSQPQHF	TGTGCCAGCAGTGTAAGGAGACAGGGCAGTCAGCCCCAGCATTTT
-	-	TRBJ2-3	TRBV7-9	CTSSLAPQYF	TGTACCAGCAGCTTAGCTCCCCAGTATTTT
many	TRBD1	TRBJ2-7	TRBV14	CASSQRGQGRPYEQYF	TGTGCCAGCAGCCAAAGGGGACAGGGCAGGCCCTACGAGCAGTACTTC
-	TRBD1	TRBJ2-3	TRBV6-6	CASSHSRTGGLTDTQYF	TGTGCCAGCAGTCACTCCAGGACAGGGGGCCTGACAGATACGCAGTATTTT
many	-	TRBJ1-5	TRBV10-1	CASRRGGRQPQHF	TGCGCCAGCAGGCGGGGGGGCAGACAGCCCCAGCATTTT
many	-	TRBJ1-2	TRBV19	CASSITGVDGYTF	TGTGCCAGTAGTATTACGGGGGTAGATGGCTACACCTTC
many	TRBD2	TRBJ2-3	TRBV2	CASSEIGSGGANTQYF	TGTGCCAGCAGTGAAATAGGTAGCGGGGGGGCGAATACGCAGTATTTT
few	-	TRBJ2-3	TRBV19	CASSIEDRGDTQYF	TGTGCCAGTAGTATAGAAGACAGAGGGGATACGCAGTATTTT
many	TRBD2	TRBJ2-1	TRBV5-1	CASSTLAGENSYNEQFF	TGCGCCAGCAGCACCCTAGCGGGAGAGAACTCCTACAATGAGCAGTTCTTC
many	-	TRBJ1-4	TRBV12-3/TRBV12-4	CASRDYRATNEKLFF	TGTGCCAGCAGAGACTACAGAGCGACTAATGAAAAACTGTTTTTT
-	-	TRBJ2-2	TRBV13	CASDMGLLFF	TGTGCCAGCGACATGGGGTTGCTGTTTTTT
many	TRBD1	TRBJ1-2	TRBV20-1	CSLTGTEKYGYTF	TGCAGTTTAACTGGGACAGAGAAATATGGCTACACCTTC
-	-	TRBJ2-7	TRBV20-1	CSAERTYEQYF	TGCAGTGCGGAGCGCACCTACGAGCAGTACTTC
many	TRBD1	TRBJ2-7	TRBV20-1	CSARGGGQGTYEQYF	TGCAGTGCTAGGGGCGGGGGACAGGGGACGTACGAGCAGTACTTC
many	TRBD2	TRBJ2-7	TRBV20-1	CSAGLADYEQYF	TGCAGTGCGGGACTAGCGGATTACGAGCAGTACTTC
once	TRBD1	TRBJ1-6	TRBV20-1	CSAWDRGSGNSPLHF	TGCAGTGCTTGGGACAGGGGTTCGGGTAATTCACCCCTCCACTTT
-	-	TRBJ2-1	TRBV3-1	CASSRPFNEQSF	TGTGCCAGCAGCCGACCCTTCAATGAGCAGTCCTTC
many	TRBD2	TRBJ2-1	TRBV6-1	CASSEGRGAYNEQFF	TGTGCCAGCAGTGAAGGGCGGGGGGCCTACAATGAGCAGTTCTTC
many	-	TRBJ2-3	TRBV29-1	CSAARDLITDTQYF	TGCAGCGCTGCTCGGGACTTAATCACAGATACGCAGTATTTT
many	TRBD2	TRBJ2-6	TRBV7-9	CASSFPGRSGSSGANVLTF	TGTGCCAGCAGCTTTCCCGGACGGAGCGGGAGCTCTGGGGCCAACGTCCTGACTTTC
-	-	TRBJ2-2	TRBV4-1	CASSQALDYPGELFF	TGCGCCAGCAGCCAAGCTCTCGACTATCCCGGGGAGCTGTTTTTT
many	-	TRBJ2-7	TRBV20-1	CSATSSALNSYEQYF	TGCAGTGCTACTTCTAGTGCCCTTAACTCCTACGAGCAGTACTTC
-	-	TRBJ1-1	TRBV20-1	CSARGRIEAFF	TGCAGTGCTAGAGGACGAATTGAAGCTTTCTTT
many	TRBD2	TRBJ2-7	TRBV2	CASRNGLAEFYEQYF	TGTGCCAGCAGAAACGGACTAGCTGAATTTTACGAGCAGTACTTC
-	-	TRBJ1-1	TRBV6-2/TRBV6-3	CASKDSQAFF	TGTGCCAGCAAGGACAGCCAAGCTTTCTTT
-	TRBD2	TRBJ2-7	TRBV2	CASRGLAGGHEQYF	TGTGCCAGCAGGGGACTAGCGGGAGGCCACGAGCAGTACTTC
many	-	TRBJ2-3	TRBV7-2	CASSFDFTDTQYF	TGTGCCAGCAGCTTCGACTTCACAGATACGCAGTATTTT
-	-	TRBJ2-4	TRBV5-1	CASSSSLTGGDPKNIQYF	TGCGCCAGCAGCTCCTCCCTGACGGGGGGCGATCCCAAAAACATTCAGTACTTC
many	-	TRBJ1-4	TRBV4-1	CASSLPRGPISGEKLFF	TGCGCCAGCAGCCTCCCAAGGGGCCCTATCTCCGGGGAAAAACTGTTTTTT
many	-	TRBJ2-1	TRBV18	CASSQGAGKNEQFF	TGTGCCAGCTCACAGGGGGCGGGGAAGAATGAGCAGTTCTTC
many	-	TRBJ2-5	TRBV6-1	CASSVRRETQYF	TGTGCCAGCAGTGTTAGGAGAGAGACCCAGTACTTC
-	-	TRBJ2-4	TRBV14	CASSQDYSGTRAKNIQYF	TGTGCCAGCAGCCAAGATTATAGTGGGACACGGGCCAAAAACATTCAGTACTTC
-	-	TRBJ1-4	TRBV12-3/TRBV12-4	CASSNNGEEKLFF	TGTGCCAGCAGCAATAATGGGGAGGAAAAACTGTTTTTT
-	-	TRBJ2-7	TRBV7-9	CASSLVPGPPAAPAYHEQYF	TGCGCCAGCAGTCTCGTCCCCGGTCCCCCGGCGGCCCCAGCTTACCACGAGCAGTACTTC
-	TRBD1	TRBJ1-5	TRBV25-1	CASKDRGQGNQPQHF	TGTGCCAGCAAGGACAGGGGGCAAGGCAATCAGCCCCAGCATTTT
many	TRBD1	TRBJ2-7	TRBV7-9	CASTFFPGQGAQSHEQYF	TGTGCCAGCACCTTCTTCCCGGGACAGGGGGCACAGTCCCACGAGCAGTACTTC
-	-	TRBJ1-5	TRBV19	CASSIRGVGSQPQHF	TGTGCCAGTAGTATAAGGGGGGTAGGTAGTCAGCCCCAGCATTTT
-	-	TRBJ1-6	TRBV7-9	CASSLERGSSGSLSPLHF	TGTGCCAGCAGCTTAGAAAGGGGAAGTAGCGGGAGTTTGTCACCCCTCCACTTT
many	TRBD2	TRBJ2-5	TRBV6-6	CASNQLRRTSERQETQYF	TGTGCCAGCAACCAATTGAGGAGGACTAGCGAGCGTCAAGAGACCCAGTACTTC
many	TRBD1	TRBJ2-7	TRBV12-3/TRBV12-4	CASSLRDRGRGQYF	TGTGCCAGCAGCCTCCGAGACAGGGGACGTGGGCAGTACTTC
many	-	TRBJ1-5	TRBV20-1	CSAGGDSNQPQHF	TGCAGTGCTGGGGGGGACAGCAATCAGCCCCAGCATTTT
many	TRBD1	TRBJ2-7	TRBV18	CASSSGTGEYEQYF	TGTGCCAGCTCATCCGGGACAGGGGAATACGAGCAGTACTTC
-	TRBD1	TRBJ2-7	TRBV4-1	CASSQIDAGQGAYEQYF	TGCGCCAGCAGCCAGATCGATGCGGGACAGGGTGCCTACGAGCAGTACTTC
few	-	TRBJ1-1	TRBV19	CASTKRGNTEAFF	TGTGCCAGTACCAAGCGAGGGAACACTGAAGCTTTCTTT
-	TRBD2	TRBJ2-2	TRBV27	CASRQTSGGPTTGELFF	TGTGCCAGCAGACAAACTAGCGGGGGACCCACCACCGGGGAGCTGTTTTTT
-	-	TRBJ2-1	TRBV9	CDSSFYICSAGVAGPYNEQFF	-
-	TRBD1	TRBJ2-4	TRBV30	CAWSVLGDRGTKNIQYF	TGTGCCTGGAGTGTACTAGGGGACAGGGGAACCAAAAACATTCAGTACTTC
many	-	TRBJ1-5	TRBV7-9	CASSSGKGTLGQPQHF	TGTGCCAGCAGCTCCGGGAAGGGGACATTAGGGCAGCCCCAGCATTTT
once	-	TRBJ1-2	TRBV3-1	CASSPLGLAGGGNYGYTF	TGTGCCAGCAGCCCACTGGGACTAGCGGGCGGGGGAAACTATGGCTACACCTTC
many	TRBD2	TRBJ2-7	TRBV27	CASSGGTSGRLYEQYF	TGTGCCAGCAGTGGAGGGACTAGTGGGAGACTATACGAGCAGTACTTC
many	-	TRBJ2-3	TRBV11-2	CASSLDRPDTQYF	TGTGCCAGCAGCTTAGATCGACCAGATACGCAGTATTTT
many	-	TRBJ2-1	TRBV11-2	CASSFRGGGPSEQFF	TGTGCCAGCAGCTTCAGGGGGGGGGGACCTAGTGAGCAGTTCTTC
-	-	TRBJ1-6	TRBV24-1	CAPGSGSPLHF	TGTGCCCCCGGCAGTGGTTCACCCCTCCACTTT